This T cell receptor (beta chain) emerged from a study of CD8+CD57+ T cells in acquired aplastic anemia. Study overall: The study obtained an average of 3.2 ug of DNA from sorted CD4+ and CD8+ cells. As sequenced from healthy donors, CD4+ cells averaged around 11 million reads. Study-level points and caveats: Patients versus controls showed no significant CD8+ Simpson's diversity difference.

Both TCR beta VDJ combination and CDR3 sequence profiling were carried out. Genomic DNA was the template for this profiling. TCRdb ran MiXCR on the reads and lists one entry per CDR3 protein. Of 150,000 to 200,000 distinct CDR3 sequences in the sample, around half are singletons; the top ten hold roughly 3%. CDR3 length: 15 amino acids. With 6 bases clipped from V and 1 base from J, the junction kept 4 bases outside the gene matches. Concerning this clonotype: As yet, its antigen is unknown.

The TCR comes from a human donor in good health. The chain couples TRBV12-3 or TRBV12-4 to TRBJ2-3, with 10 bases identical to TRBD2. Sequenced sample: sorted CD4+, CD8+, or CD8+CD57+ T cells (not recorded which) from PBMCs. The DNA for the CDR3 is TGTGCCAGCAGACAGAGCGGGGGGGGCACAGATACGCAGTATTTT. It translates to CASRQSGGGTDTQYF.